This T cell receptor (beta chain) was captured by sequencing in a study of cytomegalovirus exposure and HLA in healthy donors. The data were produced by immunoSEQ multiplex PCR, yet TCRdb's version contains in-frame clones alone and is incomplete. The sample holds 90,000 to 100,000 clones; 87% are singletons and the top ten take around 6%. This CDR3 contains 14 residues. The ends lost 4 bases at V and 2 bases at J; junction bases unmatched: 2. CDR1 and CDR2 from the germline V gene are SGHTA and FQGTGA. The chain recombines TRBV7-3 with TRBJ2-5, with TRBD1 matching 9 bases. The clonotype was recovered from a young man in good health and CMV-seropositive. The sequenced sample was PBMCs. The CDR3, as DNA: TGTGCCAGCAGCTGGGGACAGGGTCAAGAGACCCAGTACTTC. This translates into CASSWGQGQETQYF.